This TCR beta chain was captured in a study of CD8 T cells in Susac syndrome. At the level of the study: At the time of blood draw, patients with Susac syndrome were therapy-naive, receiving corticosteroids, or receiving intravenous immunoglobulin alone.

In germline, CDR1 is SGDLS, CDR2 YYNGEE. V gave up 3 bases and J gave up 6 bases; unmatched junction bases: 2. The CDR3 is made up of 14 amino acids. Random hexamers were used to reverse transcribe roughly 0.5 to 1 ug of RNA. Coverage of TCR beta CDR3 amplification by immunoSEQ multiplex PCR extended to 54 Vbeta and 13 Jbeta. TCRdb fed the immunoSEQ multiplex PCR reads into MiXCR, producing one record per CDR3 protein. Altogether 100,000 or so distinct CDR3 sequences are present, about 95% being singletons, with the ten largest covering approximately 0.3%. The TCR was taken from a human donor with Susac syndrome. Sequenced material: CD8+ T cells from PBMCs. The chain is built from TRBV9 and TRBJ2-1; 11 positions match TRBD2. The CDR3 DNA sequence: TGTGCCAGCAGCGATGGACTAGCGGGCAATGAGCAGTTCTTC. Translation: CASSDGLAGNEQFF.